The 19 T cell receptor beta chains below all came from one sample that was sequenced in a study of PD-1 blockade in classical Hodgkin lymphoma. Only in-frame clones appear in the TCRdb table, and some are missing; sequencing was by immunoSEQ multiplex PCR. The sample carries approximately 57,000 clones, less than 95% recorded once. Every single patient, without exception, relapsed after autologous stem cell transplantation, and brentuximab vedotin exposure varied. This sample comprised peripheral blood mononuclear cells (PBMCs), obtained before the second cycle of nivolumab. These receptors all come from a human donor with classical Hodgkin lymphoma.

This chain uses TRBV6-6 with TRBJ1-2; D might be TRBD1 (6 bases). CDR1 is MNHNY, CDR2 SVGAGI, per germline (reference sequence). CDR3 length: 16 amino acids. The germline V and J ends were trimmed by 5 bases and 5 bases, with 21 bases remaining between them. CDR3 in DNA: TGTGCCAGCAGTAGACAGGTCGGGTCACAACCTTATGGCTACACCTTC. Protein product: CASSRQVGSQPYGYTF.

The DNA for the CDR3 is TGTGCCAGCAGTCTCCGAGGGGGGTACGAGCAGTACTTC. Translating it yields CASSLRGGYEQYF. The genes are TRBV28 and TRBJ2-7; D could derive from TRBD1 or TRBD2 (6 bases each). Germline V gives CDR1 MDHEN, CDR2 SYDVKM. The CDR3 is 13 residues long. Trimming removed 5 bases from V and 4 bases from J, with 12 bases in between.

This clone was recorded once. The CDR3 region has the DNA TGTGCCAGTAGTGCCCGGGCCCGGGGACTAGCTCAGATCGGCTCCCACACAGATACGCAGTATTTT. It codes for CASSARARGLAQIGSHTDTQYF. This chain joins TRBV19 and TRBJ2-3; 9 bases agree with TRBD2. The CDR3 loop spans 22 amino acids. Germline CDR1 reads LNHDA; CDR2 reads SQIVND (reference sequence). V lost 5 bases to trimming and J lost 2 bases; unmatched junction nucleotides: 26.

By share, this clone counts as medium-sized (0.01 to 0.1%). The CDR3 nucleotides read TGTGCCAGCTCACCACCGACAGTACAAAATGGCTACACCTTC. This sequence encodes CASSPPTVQNGYTF. The chain recombines TRBV18 with TRBJ1-2, with D possibly TRBD1 on 5 matching bases. The CDR3 sequence is 14 residues long. V shed 0 bases and J shed 6 bases, with 11 bases lying between them. From germline, CDR1 is KGHSH and CDR2 LQKENI.

The rearrangement links TRBV19 to TRBJ2-7; TRBD1 matches 11 bases. CDR3 length equals 13 residues. The junction had 6 bases not matched to a gene; V was cut back by 7 bases and J by 7 bases. Germline CDR1 is LNHDA and CDR2 is SQIVND (reference sequence). The CDR3: CASTGTGGWEQYF. The CDR3 DNA follows: TGTGCCAGTACAGGGACAGGGGGATGGGAGCAGTACTTC.

The chain is built from TRBV4-1 and TRBJ2-7; 10 nucleotides agree with TRBD1. This CDR3 has 17 residues. From germline, CDR1 is MGHRA and CDR2 YSYEKL. The V and J ends lost 1 base and 0 bases, in that order; junction bases with no gene match: 6. The CDR3 region has the DNA TGCGCCAGCAGCCAAGCCCGACAGGGGGCCGGCTCCTACGAGCAGTACTTC. This translates into CASSQARQGAGSYEQYF.

The rearrangement uses TRBV9 and TRBJ2-3, with 8 bases lining up with TRBD1. Germline lookup yields CDR1 SGDLS and CDR2 YYNGEE. There are 16 residues in the CDR3. V gave up 0 bases and J gave up 2 bases; unmatched junction bases: 5. CDR3 DNA sequence: TGTGCCAGCAGCGTAGTAGGGACAGGCCTCACAGATACGCAGTATTTT. Residues: CASSVVGTGLTDTQYF.

The genes are TRBV7-8 and TRBJ1-4; D unclear. Trimming took 1 base from V and 0 from J, leaving 9 bases between them. From germline, CDR1 is SGHVS and CDR2 FQNEAQ. CDR3 length: 16 residues. CDR3 sequence: CASSLDLRATNEKLFF. The CDR3 bases are TGTGCCAGCAGCTTAGACCTAAGAGCAACTAATGAAAAACTGTTTTTT.

The J gene is TRBJ2-7, the V gene TRBV7-9; 8 bases line up with TRBD2. Germline loops: CDR1 SEHNR, CDR2 FQNEAQ (reference sequence). V shed 3 bases, J shed 7 bases, and the junction held 17 bases outside the gene matches. The CDR3 has 17 amino acids. CDR3 in DNA: TGTGCCAGCAGCTTGATACCAGCGGGGGCCTCGACGTGGGAGCAGTACTTC. Translating it yields CASSLIPAGASTWEQYF.

The chain recombines TRBV6-5 with TRBJ1-2, with D tentatively TRBD1 (5 bases). The CDR3 contains 13 residues. The germline V gene encodes CDR1 MNHEY and CDR2 SVGAGI. V lost 4 bases and J 4 bases, leaving 10 bases between the germline ends. CDR3 region: CASSSTDFYGYTF. CDR3 DNA: TGTGCCAGCAGTTCGACAGATTTCTATGGCTACACCTTC.

CDR3 protein: CASSLARFYGYTF. Written as DNA, the CDR3 is TGTGCCAGCAGCTTAGCGCGCTTCTATGGCTACACCTTC. The V call is TRBV7-6, the J call TRBJ1-2; D gene unclear. The V and J ends lost 0 bases and 4 bases respectively, with 6 bases between them. The CDR3 has 13 residues. Germline V gives CDR1 SGHVS, CDR2 FNYEAQ.

The rearrangement links TRBV6-5 to TRBJ2-3, with 9 bases matching TRBD2. V trimming: 5 bases; J trimming: 1 base; junction bases outside the gene matches: 1. CDR3 length equals 14 residues. Germline V gives CDR1 MNHEY, CDR2 SVGAGI. DNA of the CDR3: TGTGCCAGCAGTATAGCGGGAGGCACAGATACGCAGTATTTT. It translates to CASSIAGGTDTQYF.

The chain recombines TRBV2 with TRBJ2-7; D ambiguous. The CDR3 loop spans 10 amino acids. Trimming took off 6 bases at V and 4 bases at J, with 4 bases between the two ends. The germline V gene encodes CDR1 SNHLY and CDR2 FYNNEI. The CDR3 region is CASRAYEQYF. CDR3 in DNA: TGTGCCAGCAGGGCATACGAGCAGTACTTC. Using reference TRBV2 and TRBJ2-7 for the parts outside the CDR3, the full variable domain is EPEVTQTPSHQVTQMGQEVILRCVPISNHLYFYWYRQILGQKVEFLVSFYNNEISEKSEIFDDQFSVERPDGSNFTLKIRSTKLEDSAMYFCASRAYEQYFGPGTRLTVT.

The J gene is TRBJ1-1, the V gene TRBV5-1; no clear D gene. The CDR3 runs to 13 residues. CDR1 SGHRS and CDR2 YFSETQ come from the germline V gene. The germline V and J ends were trimmed by 4 bases and 0 bases, with 7 bases remaining between them. In DNA form, the CDR3 reads TGCGCCAGCAGCAAGGTCCTGAACACTGAAGCTTTCTTT. This codes for CASSKVLNTEAFF.

Only one count was recorded for this clone. The gene calls are TRBV27 and TRBJ1-6, with TRBD1 matching over 7 bases. Trimming took 3 bases from V and 9 from J; bases not matched to a gene: 8. CDR1 and CDR2 from the germline V gene are MNHEY and SMNVEV (reference sequence). This CDR3 contains 15 residues. The CDR3 here is CASSFGEGASSPLHF. CDR3 bases: TGTGCCAGCAGTTTCGGGGAGGGGGCTAGTTCACCCCTCCACTTT.

The genes are TRBV28 and TRBJ1-5; the D is unclear. The ends were cut back, 7 bases at V and 5 bases at J, with 18 bases in the middle. Per germline, CDR1 MDHEN and CDR2 SYDVKM. The CDR3 covers 15 residues. In DNA, the CDR3 is TGTGCCAGCACCCTGAGTCTGGGAGACGATCAGCCCCAGCATTTT. Translation gives CASTLSLGDDQPQHF.

The J gene is TRBJ2-2, the V gene TRBV2; D assignment may be TRBD1 or TRBD2 (6 bases each). The CDR3 runs 16 residues. Germline V CDR1 and CDR2: SNHLY, FYNNEI. V was trimmed by 7 bases and J by 0 bases, leaving 15 bases between them. CDR3 in amino acids: CASTQGRGTNTGELFF. As DNA, the CDR3 is TGTGCCAGCACCCAGGGGCGGGGAACGAACACCGGGGAGCTGTTTTTT. The whole variable domain, remainder taken from reference TRBV2 and TRBJ2-2, is EPEVTQTPSHQVTQMGQEVILRCVPISNHLYFYWYRQILGQKVEFLVSFYNNEISEKSEIFDDQFSVERPDGSNFTLKIRSTKLEDSAMYFCASTQGRGTNTGELFFGEGSRLTVL.

This clone was detected once. The rearrangement joins TRBV5-6 to TRBJ2-5, with unresolved D. V was clipped by 4 bases and J by 2 bases, with 12 bases between them. Germline CDR1 SGHDT, CDR2 YYEEEE. The CDR3 totals 14 residues. The CDR3 region is CASSGDAGQETQYF. In nucleotides, the CDR3 is TGTGCCAGCAGCGGAGACGCCGGGCAAGAGACCCAGTACTTC.

The chain combines TRBV19 with TRBJ1-4, with 9 bases that match TRBD1. This CDR3 is 15 amino acids long. With 5 bases clipped from V and 8 bases from J, the junction kept 9 bases outside the gene matches. The germline gives CDR1 LNHDA, CDR2 SQIVND (reference sequence). The CDR3 nucleotides are TGTGCCAGTAGTCCAGGGGGGACAGGGTACGAAAAACTGTTTTTT. The encoded protein is CASSPGGTGYEKLFF.